The sequence of this TCR beta chain was determined in a study of shared clonotypes between healthy human individuals. Samples left unsorted employed about 90 million PBMCs for genomic DNA. This CDR3 has 18 residues. TCRdb's table, derived via immunoSEQ multiplex PCR, lists solely in-frame clones and lacks some. The sample consists of hundreds of thousands of clones, 70% to 80% of them appearing once. The V gene is TRBV1, the J gene TRBJ2-3; no DNA check was done on the table's D call, TRBD2. TRBV1 is a pseudogene. The sequence was obtained from a woman aged 40 to 50 in good health. Some clones in this sample may be carry-over from other donors' samples. The source material was PBMCs. CDR3 sequence reads: CTSSQARARTPIRDTQYF. In DNA, the CDR3 is TGCACCAGCAGCCAAGCAAGAGCACGGACTCCTATTCGGGATACGCAGTATTTT.